This TCR beta chain is drawn from a study of tumor-infiltrating lymphocytes in primary liver carcinoma. Turning to the study itself: Samples returned roughly 3.65 to 7.13 million productive TCRbeta reads each. Read depth did not differ significantly between tissue types.

Points from the study as a whole: The study found tumor-adjacent and tumor-blood pairs overlapped less than tumor region pairs.

CDR1 LGHNA and CDR2 YNFKEQ come from the germline V gene. The CDR3 contains 16 residues. As concerns this clonotype: As yet, its antigen is unknown. One junction end does not reproduce the germline sequence, and a read error may be involved.

RNA and DNA were co-extracted from roughly 20-30 mg of unsorted bulk tissue. Subjects presented with primary liver carcinoma managed by surgical resection. No treatment had been given to the patients, who were chronically infected with HBV. Production of TCR beta cDNA used around 0.45 ug total RNA together with a constant-region primer. Generation of the TCR beta libraries relied on three nested multiplex PCR rounds using slightly modified ARM-PCR. Amplification in the first two PCR rounds was performed using TRBV1-TRBV30 forward primers and a C-beta reverse primer for 9 to 11 cycles each. TCRdb analysed the multiplex PCR reads with MiXCR anew, one entry per CDR3 protein. This table has fewer than 85,000 distinct CDR3 sequences, 65% to 75% appearing once.

The J gene is TRBJ2-3, the V gene TRBV4-2; unclear D gene. This TCR was sampled from a man aged 35-49 years with primary liver carcinoma and hepatitis B virus infection. The specimen was tumor-adjacent normal liver tissue. CDR3 protein: CPSSHEAAPRTDTQYF. The CDR3 nucleotides are TGTCCCAGCAGCCATGAGGCAGCACCTCGCACAGATACGCAGTATTTT.